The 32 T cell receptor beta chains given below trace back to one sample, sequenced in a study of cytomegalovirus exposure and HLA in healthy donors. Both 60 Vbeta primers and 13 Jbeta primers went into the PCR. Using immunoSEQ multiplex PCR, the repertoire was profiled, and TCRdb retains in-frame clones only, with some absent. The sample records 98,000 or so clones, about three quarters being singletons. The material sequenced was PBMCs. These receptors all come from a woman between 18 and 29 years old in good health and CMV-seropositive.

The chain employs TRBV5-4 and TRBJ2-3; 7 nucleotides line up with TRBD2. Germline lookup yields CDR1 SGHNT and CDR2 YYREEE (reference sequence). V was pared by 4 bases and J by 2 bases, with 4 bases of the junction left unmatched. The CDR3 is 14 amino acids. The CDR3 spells CASSGGDYTDTQYF. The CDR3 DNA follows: TGTGCCAGCAGCGGGGGGGACTACACAGATACGCAGTATTTT.

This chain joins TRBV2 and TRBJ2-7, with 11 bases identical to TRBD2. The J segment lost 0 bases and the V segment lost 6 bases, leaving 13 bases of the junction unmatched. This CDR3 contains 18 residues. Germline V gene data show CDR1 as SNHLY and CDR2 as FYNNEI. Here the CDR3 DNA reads TGTGCCAGCAGAGGGAGGGCCGGGACTAGCGGTAGCTCCTACGAGCAGTACTTC. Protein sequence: CASRGRAGTSGSSYEQYF.

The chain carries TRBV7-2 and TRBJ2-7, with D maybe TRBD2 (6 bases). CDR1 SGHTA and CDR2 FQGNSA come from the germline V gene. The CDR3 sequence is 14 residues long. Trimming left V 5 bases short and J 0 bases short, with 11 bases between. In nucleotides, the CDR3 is TGTGCCAGCAGCAGAGGCGGGAACTCCTACGAGCAGTACTTC. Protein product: CASSRGGNSYEQYF. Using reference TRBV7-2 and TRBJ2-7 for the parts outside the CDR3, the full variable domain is GAGVSQSPSNKVTEKGKDVELRCDPISGHTALYWYRQSLGQGLEFLIYFQGNSAPDKSGLPSDRFSAERTGGSVSTLTIQRTQQEDSAVYLCASSRGGNSYEQYFGPGTRLTVT.

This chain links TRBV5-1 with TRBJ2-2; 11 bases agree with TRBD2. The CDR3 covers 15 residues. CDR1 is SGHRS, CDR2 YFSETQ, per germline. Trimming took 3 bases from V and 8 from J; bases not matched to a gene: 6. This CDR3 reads CASSSQTSGTGELFF. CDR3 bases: TGCGCCAGCAGCTCGCAGACTAGCGGGACTGGGGAGCTGTTTTTT.

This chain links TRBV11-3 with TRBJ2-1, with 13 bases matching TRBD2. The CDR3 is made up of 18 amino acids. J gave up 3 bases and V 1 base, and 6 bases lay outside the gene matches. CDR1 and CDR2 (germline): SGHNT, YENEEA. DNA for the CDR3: TGTGCCAGCAGCTTAGTGGGGGGGACTAGCGGGAACTACAATGAGCAGTTCTTC. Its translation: CASSLVGGTSGNYNEQFF.

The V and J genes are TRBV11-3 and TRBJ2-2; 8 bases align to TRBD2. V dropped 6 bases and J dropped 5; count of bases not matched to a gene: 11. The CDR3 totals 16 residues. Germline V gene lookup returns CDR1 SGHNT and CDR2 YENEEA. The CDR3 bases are TGTGCCAGCAGTAAACTAGCGGCTAGGGCTACCGGGGAGCTGTTTTTT. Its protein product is CASSKLAARATGELFF.

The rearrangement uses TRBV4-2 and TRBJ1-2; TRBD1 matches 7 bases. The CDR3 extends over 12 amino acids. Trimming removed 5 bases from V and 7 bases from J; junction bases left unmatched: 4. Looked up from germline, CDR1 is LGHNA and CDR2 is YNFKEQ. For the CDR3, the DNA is TGTGCCAGCAGCAAAACAGGGGCTGGCTACACCTTC. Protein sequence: CASSKTGAGYTF.

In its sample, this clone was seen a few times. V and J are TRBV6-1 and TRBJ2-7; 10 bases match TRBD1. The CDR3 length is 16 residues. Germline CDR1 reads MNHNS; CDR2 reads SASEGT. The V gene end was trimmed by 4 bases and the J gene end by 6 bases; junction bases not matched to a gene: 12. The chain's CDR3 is CASSVASGTGAGEQYF. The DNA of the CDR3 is TGTGCCAGCAGTGTTGCCTCCGGGACAGGGGCGGGCGAGCAGTACTTC.

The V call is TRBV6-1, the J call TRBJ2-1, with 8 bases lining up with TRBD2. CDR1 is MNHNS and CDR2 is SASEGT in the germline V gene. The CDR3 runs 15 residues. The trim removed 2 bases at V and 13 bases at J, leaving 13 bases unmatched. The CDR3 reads CASSELIPSGWEQFF. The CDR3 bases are TGTGCCAGCAGTGAATTAATCCCTAGCGGGTGGGAACAGTTCTTC.

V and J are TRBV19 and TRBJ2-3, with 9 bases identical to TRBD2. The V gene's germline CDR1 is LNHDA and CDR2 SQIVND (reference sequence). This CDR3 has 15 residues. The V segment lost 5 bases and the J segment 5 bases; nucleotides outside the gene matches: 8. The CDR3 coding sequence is TGTGCCAGTAGTCTGGTTGGCGGGAGGGAAGATACGCAGTATTTT. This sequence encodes CASSLVGGREDTQYF.

The CDR3 coding sequence is TGTGCCAGCAGCATCCGACAGGGGATGTACGGCTACACCTTC. It encodes CASSIRQGMYGYTF. The chain recombines TRBV7-9 with TRBJ1-2; TRBD1 matches at 8 bases. V lost 5 bases to trimming and J lost 8 bases; unmatched junction nucleotides: 10. The CDR3 length is 14 residues. The V gene's germline CDR1 is SEHNR and CDR2 FQNEAQ (reference sequence).

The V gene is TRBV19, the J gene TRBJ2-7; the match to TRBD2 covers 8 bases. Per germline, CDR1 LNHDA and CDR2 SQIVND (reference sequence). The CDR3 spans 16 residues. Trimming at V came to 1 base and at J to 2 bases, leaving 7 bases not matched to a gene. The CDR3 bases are TGTGCCAGTAGTATAGGGACTAGCTGGGTCACCTACGAGCAGTACTTC. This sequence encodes CASSIGTSWVTYEQYF.

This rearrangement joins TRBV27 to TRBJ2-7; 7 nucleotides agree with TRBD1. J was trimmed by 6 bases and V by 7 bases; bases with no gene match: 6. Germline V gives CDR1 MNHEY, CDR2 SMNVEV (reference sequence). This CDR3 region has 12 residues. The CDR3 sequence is CASTARTGEQYF. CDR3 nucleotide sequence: TGTGCCAGCACCGCCAGGACAGGCGAGCAGTACTTC.

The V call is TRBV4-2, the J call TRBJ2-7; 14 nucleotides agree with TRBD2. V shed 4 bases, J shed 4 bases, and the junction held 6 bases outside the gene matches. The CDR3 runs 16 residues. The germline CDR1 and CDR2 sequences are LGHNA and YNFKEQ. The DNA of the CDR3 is TGTGCCAGCAGCCTAGGGACTAGCGGGGGACTTTACGAGCAGTACTTC. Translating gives CASSLGTSGGLYEQYF.

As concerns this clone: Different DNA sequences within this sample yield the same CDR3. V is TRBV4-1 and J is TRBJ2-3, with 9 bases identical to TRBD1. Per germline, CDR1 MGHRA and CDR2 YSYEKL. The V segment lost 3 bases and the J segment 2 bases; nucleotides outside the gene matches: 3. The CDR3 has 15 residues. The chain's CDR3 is CASSQGQGSTDTQYF. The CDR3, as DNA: TGCGCCAGCAGCCAGGGACAGGGTTCCACAGATACGCAGTATTTT.

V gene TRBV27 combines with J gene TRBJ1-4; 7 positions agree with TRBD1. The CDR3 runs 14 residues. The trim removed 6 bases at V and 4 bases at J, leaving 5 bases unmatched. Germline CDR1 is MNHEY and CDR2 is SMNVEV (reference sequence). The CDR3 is CASRADRFNEKLFF. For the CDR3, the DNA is TGTGCCAGCAGAGCGGACAGGTTTAATGAAAAACTGTTTTTT.

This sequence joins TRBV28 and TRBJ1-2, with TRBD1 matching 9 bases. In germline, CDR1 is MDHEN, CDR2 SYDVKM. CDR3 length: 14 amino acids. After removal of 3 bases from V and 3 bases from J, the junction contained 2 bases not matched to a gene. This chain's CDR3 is CASSLGQGDYGYTF. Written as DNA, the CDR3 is TGTGCCAGCAGTTTGGGACAGGGCGACTATGGCTACACCTTC.

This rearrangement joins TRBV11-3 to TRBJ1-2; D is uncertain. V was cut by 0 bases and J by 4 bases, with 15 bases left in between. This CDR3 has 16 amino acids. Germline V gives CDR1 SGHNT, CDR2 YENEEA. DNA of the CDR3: TGTGCCAGCAGCTTAGATTCGGCGGGTAGCGGCTATGGCTACACCTTC. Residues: CASSLDSAGSGYGYTF.

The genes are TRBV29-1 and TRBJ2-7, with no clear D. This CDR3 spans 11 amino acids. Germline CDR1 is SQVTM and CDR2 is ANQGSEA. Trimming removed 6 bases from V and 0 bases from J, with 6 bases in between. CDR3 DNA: TGCAGCGTACAGCTCTCCTACGAGCAGTACTTC. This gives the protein CSVQLSYEQYF.

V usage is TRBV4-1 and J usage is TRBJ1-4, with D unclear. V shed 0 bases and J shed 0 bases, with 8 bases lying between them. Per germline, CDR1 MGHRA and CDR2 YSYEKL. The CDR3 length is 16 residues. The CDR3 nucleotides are TGCGCCAGCAGCCAAGATCCAGTTGCAACTAATGAAAAACTGTTTTTT. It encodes CASSQDPVATNEKLFF.

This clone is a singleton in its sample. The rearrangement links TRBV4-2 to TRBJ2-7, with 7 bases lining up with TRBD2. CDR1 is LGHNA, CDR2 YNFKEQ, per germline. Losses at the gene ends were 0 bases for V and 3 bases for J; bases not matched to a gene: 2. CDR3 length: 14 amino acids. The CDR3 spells CASSQEGLFYEQYF. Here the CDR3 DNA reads TGTGCCAGCAGCCAAGAGGGACTATTCTACGAGCAGTACTTC.

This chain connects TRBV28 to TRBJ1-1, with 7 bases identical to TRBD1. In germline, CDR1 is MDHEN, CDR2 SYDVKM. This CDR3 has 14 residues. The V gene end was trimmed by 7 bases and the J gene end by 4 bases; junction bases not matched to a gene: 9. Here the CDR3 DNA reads TGTGCCAGCATAAGGGGGCTCGAGTTCACTGAAGCTTTCTTT. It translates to CASIRGLEFTEAFF.

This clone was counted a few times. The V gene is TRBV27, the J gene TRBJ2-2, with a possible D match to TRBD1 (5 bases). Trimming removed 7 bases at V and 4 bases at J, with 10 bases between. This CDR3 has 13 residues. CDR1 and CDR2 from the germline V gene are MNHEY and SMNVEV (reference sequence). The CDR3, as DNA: TGTGCCAGCAACCCCGACAGCACCGGGGAGCTGTTTTTT. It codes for CASNPDSTGELFF.

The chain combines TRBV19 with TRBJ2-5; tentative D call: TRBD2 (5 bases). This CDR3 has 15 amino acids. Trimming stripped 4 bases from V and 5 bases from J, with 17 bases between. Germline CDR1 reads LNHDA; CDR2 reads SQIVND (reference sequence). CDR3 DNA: TGTGCCAGTAGTAGGGCCCTACTAGAGGTGGAGACCCAGTACTTC. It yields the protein CASSRALLEVETQYF.

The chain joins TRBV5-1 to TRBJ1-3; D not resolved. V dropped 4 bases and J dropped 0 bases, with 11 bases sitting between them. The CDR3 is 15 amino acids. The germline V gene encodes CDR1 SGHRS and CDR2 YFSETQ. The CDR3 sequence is CASSPNPDSGNTIYF. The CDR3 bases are TGCGCCAGCAGCCCCAACCCAGACTCTGGAAACACCATATATTTT.

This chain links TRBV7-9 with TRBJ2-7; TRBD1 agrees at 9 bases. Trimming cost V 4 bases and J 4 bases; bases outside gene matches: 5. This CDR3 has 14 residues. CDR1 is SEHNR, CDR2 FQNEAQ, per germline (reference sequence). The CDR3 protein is CASSSTGGRYEQYF. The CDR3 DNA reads TGTGCCAGCAGCTCGACAGGGGGAAGGTACGAGCAGTACTTC.

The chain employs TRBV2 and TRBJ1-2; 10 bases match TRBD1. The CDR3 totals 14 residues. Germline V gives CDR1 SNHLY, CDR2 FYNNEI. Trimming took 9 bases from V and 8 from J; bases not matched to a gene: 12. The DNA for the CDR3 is TGTGCCAGACAGAGCACGACAGGGGGCGGCGGCTACACCTTC. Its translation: CARQSTTGGGGYTF.

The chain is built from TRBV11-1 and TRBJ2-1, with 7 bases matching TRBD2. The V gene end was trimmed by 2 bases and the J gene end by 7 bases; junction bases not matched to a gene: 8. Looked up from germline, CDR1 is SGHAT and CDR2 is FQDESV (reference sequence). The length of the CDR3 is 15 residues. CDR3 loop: CASSLIAGDRNEQFF. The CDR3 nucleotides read TGTGCCAGCAGCTTAATCGCGGGAGATCGAAATGAGCAGTTCTTC.

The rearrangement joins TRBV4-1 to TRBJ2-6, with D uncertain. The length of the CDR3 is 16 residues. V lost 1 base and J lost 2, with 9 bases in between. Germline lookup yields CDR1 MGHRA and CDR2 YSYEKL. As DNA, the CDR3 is TGCGCCAGCAGCCAAGGTTTTCATCCTGGGGCCAACGTCCTGACTTTC. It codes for CASSQGFHPGANVLTF.

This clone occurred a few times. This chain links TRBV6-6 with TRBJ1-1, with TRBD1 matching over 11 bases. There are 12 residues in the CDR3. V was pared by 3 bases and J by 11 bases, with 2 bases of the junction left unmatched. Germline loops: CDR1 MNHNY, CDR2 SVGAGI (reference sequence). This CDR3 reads CASSYRDRGAFF. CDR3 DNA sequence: TGTGCCAGCAGTTATCGGGACAGGGGGGCTTTCTTT.

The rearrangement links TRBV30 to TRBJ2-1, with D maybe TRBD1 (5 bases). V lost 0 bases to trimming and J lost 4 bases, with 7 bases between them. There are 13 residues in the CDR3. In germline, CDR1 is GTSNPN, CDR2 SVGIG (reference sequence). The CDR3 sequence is CAWSVKGYNEQFF. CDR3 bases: TGTGCCTGGAGTGTCAAGGGGTACAATGAGCAGTTCTTC. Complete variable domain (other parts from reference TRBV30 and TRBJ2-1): SQTIHQWPATLVQPVGSPLSLECTVEGTSNPNLYWYRQAAGRGLQLLFYSVGIGQISSEVPQNLSASRPQDRQFILSSKKLLLSDSGFYLCAWSVKGYNEQFFGPGTRLTVL.

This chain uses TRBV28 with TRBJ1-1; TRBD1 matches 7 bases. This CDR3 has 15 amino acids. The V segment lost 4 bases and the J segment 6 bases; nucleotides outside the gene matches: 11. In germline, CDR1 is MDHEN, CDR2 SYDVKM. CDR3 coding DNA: TGTGCCAGCAGTTCACACGACAGGGCGGTCTCTGAAGCTTTCTTT. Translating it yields CASSSHDRAVSEAFF. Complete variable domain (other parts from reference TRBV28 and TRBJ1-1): DVKVTQSSRYLVKRTGEKVFLECVQDMDHENMFWYRQDPGLGLRLIYFSYDVKMKEKGDIPEGYSVSREKKERFSLILESASTNQTSMYLCASSSHDRAVSEAFFGQGTRLTVV.